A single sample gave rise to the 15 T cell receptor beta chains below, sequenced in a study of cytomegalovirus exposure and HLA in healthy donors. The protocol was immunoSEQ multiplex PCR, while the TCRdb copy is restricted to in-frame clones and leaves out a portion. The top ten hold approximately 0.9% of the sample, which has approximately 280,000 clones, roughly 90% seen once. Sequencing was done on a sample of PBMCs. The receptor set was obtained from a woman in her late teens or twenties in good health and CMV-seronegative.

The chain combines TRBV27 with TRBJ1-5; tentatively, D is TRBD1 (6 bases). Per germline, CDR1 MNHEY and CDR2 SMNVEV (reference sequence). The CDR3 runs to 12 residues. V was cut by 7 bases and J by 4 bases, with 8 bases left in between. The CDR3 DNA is TGTGCCAGCACAACAGGGAATCAGCCCCAGCATTTT. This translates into CASTTGNQPQHF.

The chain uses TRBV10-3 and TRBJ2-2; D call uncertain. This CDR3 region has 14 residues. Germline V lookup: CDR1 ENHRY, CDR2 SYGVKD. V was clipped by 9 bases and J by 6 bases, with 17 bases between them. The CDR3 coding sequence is TGTGCCATTCGTCAGGCCAACAGCCCCGGGGAGCTGTTTTTT. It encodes CAIRQANSPGELFF.

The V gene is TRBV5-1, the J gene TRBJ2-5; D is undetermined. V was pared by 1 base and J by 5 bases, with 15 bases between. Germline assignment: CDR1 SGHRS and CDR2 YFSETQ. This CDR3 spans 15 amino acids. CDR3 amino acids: CASSLSAGFRETQYF. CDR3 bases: TGCGCCAGCAGCTTGTCGGCCGGGTTCCGGGAGACCCAGTACTTC. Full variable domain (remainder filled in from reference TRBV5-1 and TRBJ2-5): KAGVTQTPRYLIKTRGQQVTLSCSPISGHRSVSWYQQTPGQGLQFLFEYFSETQRNKGNFPGRFSGRQFSNSRSEMNVSTLELGDSALYLCASSLSAGFRETQYFGPGTRLLVL.

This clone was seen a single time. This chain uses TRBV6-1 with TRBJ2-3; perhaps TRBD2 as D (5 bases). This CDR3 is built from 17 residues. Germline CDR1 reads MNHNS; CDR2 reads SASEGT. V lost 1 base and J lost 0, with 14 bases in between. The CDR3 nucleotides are TGTGCCAGCAGTGAAGTAGCGAGCGGCCTAAGCACAGATACGCAGTATTTT. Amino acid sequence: CASSEVASGLSTDTQYF.

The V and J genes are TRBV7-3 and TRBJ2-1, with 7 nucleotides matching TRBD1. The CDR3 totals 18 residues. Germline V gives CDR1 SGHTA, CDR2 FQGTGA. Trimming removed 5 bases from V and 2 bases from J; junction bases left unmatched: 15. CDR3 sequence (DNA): TGTGCCAGCAGCCCGAAGACAGGGCAGGACGGGGCCTACAATGAGCAGTTCTTC. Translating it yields CASSPKTGQDGAYNEQFF. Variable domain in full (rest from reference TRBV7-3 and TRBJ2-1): GAGVSQTPSNKVTEKGKYVELRCDPISGHTALYWYRQSLGQGPEFLIYFQGTGAADDSGLPNDRFFAVRPEGSVSTLKIQRTERGDSAVYLCASSPKTGQDGAYNEQFFGPGTRLTVL.

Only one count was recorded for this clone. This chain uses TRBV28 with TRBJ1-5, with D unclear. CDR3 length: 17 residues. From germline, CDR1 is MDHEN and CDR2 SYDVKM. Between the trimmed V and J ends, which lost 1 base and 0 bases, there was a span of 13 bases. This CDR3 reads CASSLLRLADSNQPQHF. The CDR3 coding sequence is TGTGCCAGCAGTTTATTACGGCTTGCGGATAGCAATCAGCCCCAGCATTTT. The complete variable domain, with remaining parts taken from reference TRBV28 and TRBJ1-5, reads DVKVTQSSRYLVKRTGEKVFLECVQDMDHENMFWYRQDPGLGLRLIYFSYDVKMKEKGDIPEGYSVSREKKERFSLILESASTNQTSMYLCASSLLRLADSNQPQHFGDGTRLSIL.

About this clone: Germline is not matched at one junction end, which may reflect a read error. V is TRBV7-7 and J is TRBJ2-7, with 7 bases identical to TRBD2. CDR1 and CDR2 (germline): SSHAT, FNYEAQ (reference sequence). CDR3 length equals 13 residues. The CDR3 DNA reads TGTGCTAGCAGCCCCTCGGGGGGAGCCGAGCAGTACTTC. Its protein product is CASSPSGGAEQYF.

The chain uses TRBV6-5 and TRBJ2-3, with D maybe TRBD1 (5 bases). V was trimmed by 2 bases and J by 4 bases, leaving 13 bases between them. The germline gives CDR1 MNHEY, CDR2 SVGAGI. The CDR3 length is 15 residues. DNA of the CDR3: TGTGCCAGCAGTTACCGGGTGCAGGGTGCAGATACGCAGTATTTT. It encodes CASSYRVQGADTQYF.

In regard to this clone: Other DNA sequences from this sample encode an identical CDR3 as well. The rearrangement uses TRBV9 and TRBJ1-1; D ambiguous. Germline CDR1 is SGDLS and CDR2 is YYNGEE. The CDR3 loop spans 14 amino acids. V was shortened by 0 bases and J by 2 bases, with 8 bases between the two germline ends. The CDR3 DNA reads TGTGCCAGCAGCGTAGGAGGAGTTAACACTGAAGCTTTCTTT. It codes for CASSVGGVNTEAFF.

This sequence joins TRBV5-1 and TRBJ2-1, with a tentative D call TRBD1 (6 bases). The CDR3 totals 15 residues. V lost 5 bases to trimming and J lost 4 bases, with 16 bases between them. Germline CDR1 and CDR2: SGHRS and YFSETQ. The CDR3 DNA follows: TGCGCCAGCAGTACCGGGACAATGAGATACAATGAGCAGTTCTTC. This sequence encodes CASSTGTMRYNEQFF. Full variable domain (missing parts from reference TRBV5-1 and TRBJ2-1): KAGVTQTPRYLIKTRGQQVTLSCSPISGHRSVSWYQQTPGQGLQFLFEYFSETQRNKGNFPGRFSGRQFSNSRSEMNVSTLELGDSALYLCASSTGTMRYNEQFFGPGTRLTVL.

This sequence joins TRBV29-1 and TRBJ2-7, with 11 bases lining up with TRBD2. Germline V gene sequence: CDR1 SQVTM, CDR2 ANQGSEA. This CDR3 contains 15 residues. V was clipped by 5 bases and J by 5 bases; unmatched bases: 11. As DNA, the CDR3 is TGCAGCGTTCTTACTCAACTAGCGGGAGTCCACGAGCAGTACTTC. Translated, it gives CSVLTQLAGVHEQYF.

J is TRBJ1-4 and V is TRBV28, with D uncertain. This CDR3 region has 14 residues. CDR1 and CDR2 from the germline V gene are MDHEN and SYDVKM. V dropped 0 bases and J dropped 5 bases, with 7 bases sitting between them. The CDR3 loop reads CASSLWLSNEKLFF. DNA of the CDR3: TGTGCCAGCAGTTTATGGCTGAGCAATGAAAAACTGTTTTTT.

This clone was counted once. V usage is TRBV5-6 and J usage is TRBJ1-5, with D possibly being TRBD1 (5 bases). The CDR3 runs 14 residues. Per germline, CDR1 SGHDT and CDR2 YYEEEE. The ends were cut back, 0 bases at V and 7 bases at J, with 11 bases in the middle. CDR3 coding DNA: TGTGCCAGCAGCTTGGGGGGGGGTAACCAGCCCCAGCATTTT. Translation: CASSLGGGNQPQHF.

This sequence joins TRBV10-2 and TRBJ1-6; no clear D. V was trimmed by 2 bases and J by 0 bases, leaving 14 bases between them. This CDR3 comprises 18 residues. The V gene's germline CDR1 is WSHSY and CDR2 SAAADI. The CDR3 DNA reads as TGCGCCAGCAGTGAGACCGGGAGGGCTAGCTCCTATAATTCACCCCTCCACTTT. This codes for CASSETGRASSYNSPLHF.

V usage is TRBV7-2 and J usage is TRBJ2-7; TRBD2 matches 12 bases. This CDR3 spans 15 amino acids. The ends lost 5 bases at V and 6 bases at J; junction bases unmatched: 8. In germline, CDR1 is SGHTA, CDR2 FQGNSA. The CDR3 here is CASSILAGGPVEQYF. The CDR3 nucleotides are TGTGCCAGCAGCATCCTAGCGGGAGGGCCGGTCGAGCAGTACTTC.